This TCR beta chain was identified during a study of blood T cell repertoires in COVID-19. Study information: COVID-19 samples collected from the United States, Italy and Spain covered acute and convalescent phases.

The V gene's germline CDR1 is SGHTA and CDR2 FQGNSA. V was trimmed by 1 base and J by 0 bases, leaving 8 bases between them. This CDR3 spans 15 amino acids. The repertoire was sequenced with immunoSEQ multiplex PCR; TCRdb's copy has only in-frame clones and lacks some. The data show around 110,000 clones, with approximately 80% seen just once and less than 8% held by the top ten. The chain uses TRBV7-2 and TRBJ2-3; D is ambiguous. The source of this sequence is a man in his 70s with active or convalescent COVID-19. The sample taken for sequencing was peripheral blood. The CDR3 region is CASSLGGRSTDTQYF. The DNA for the CDR3 is TGTGCCAGCAGCTTAGGTGGCAGAAGCACAGATACGCAGTATTTT.